Following are 13 T cell receptor beta chains from one sample sequenced in a study of tumor-infiltrating lymphocytes in primary liver carcinoma. The template, about 550 ng total RNA, yielded TCR beta cDNA made with a constant-region primer. Generation of the TCR beta libraries relied on three nested multiplex PCR rounds using slightly modified ARM-PCR. A C-beta reverse primer and TRBV1-TRBV30 forward primers served in each of the first two PCR rounds, at about 10 cycles apiece. TCRdb re-called the multiplex PCR reads through MiXCR, storing one row per CDR3 protein. The table has approximately 110,000 distinct CDR3 sequences, around 62% seen once; the top ten hold about a tenth. Investigators took RNA and DNA out together from approximately 22-30 mg of unsorted bulk tissue. Sequencing was performed on liver tumor tissue from sampling region 1. Subset meaning: tumor region T1, superior pole. The receptors were sampled from an older woman with primary liver carcinoma and hepatitis B virus infection.

This clonotype showed up many times. The V and J genes are TRBV4-1 and TRBJ2-7; TRBD1 might be the D (5 bases). The CDR3 is made up of 14 amino acids. Germline V gene lookup returns CDR1 MGHRA and CDR2 YSYEKL. V was trimmed by 2 bases and J by 2 bases, leaving 10 bases between them. For the CDR3, the DNA is TGCGCCAGCAGCCAATACGGACATACCTACGAGCAGTACTTC. Protein: CASSQYGHTYEQYF.

The chain joins TRBV5-1 to TRBJ2-1, with TRBD2 matching over 12 bases. Germline assignment: CDR1 SGHRS and CDR2 YFSETQ. V lost 0 bases and J lost 4; bases outside the gene matches: 8. This CDR3 contains 18 residues. CDR3 protein: CASSLALAGGPTYNEQFF. The CDR3 DNA reads as TGCGCCAGCAGCTTGGCCCTAGCGGGAGGGCCCACTTACAATGAGCAGTTCTTC.

A note on this clonotype: Relative to the germline gene, one junction end is altered; a read error may explain this. V gene TRBV5-5 combines with J gene TRBJ2-5, with D possibly being TRBD2 (5 bases). This CDR3 region has 15 residues. Germline-derived CDR1 and CDR2 are SGHKS and YYEKEE (reference sequence). The CDR3 region has the DNA TGTGCCAGCAGCTTCGGACTCATGAACCAAGAGACCAAGTGCTTC. It translates to CASSFGLMNQETKCF.

This clonotype has a handful of counts. This could be a read error, since a much larger clone is one nucleotide away. The V call is TRBV12-3 or TRBV12-4, the J call TRBJ2-5, with D unclear. The CDR3 totals 13 residues. The V end lost 6 bases, the J end lost 8 bases, and 16 bases lay between the germline ends. CDR3 region: CASSPILVVTQYF. The CDR3 DNA reads TGTGCCAGCAGCCCCATTCTAGTAGTCACCCAGTACTTC.

This clonotype was seen at least ten times. The chain uses TRBV6-5 and TRBJ1-2; a possible D gene is TRBD1 (5 bases). This CDR3 has 13 amino acids. Trimming pared 6 bases from V and 4 bases from J, leaving 12 bases between. The germline V gene has CDR1 MNHEY and CDR2 SVGAGI. CDR3 sequence (DNA): TGTGCCAGCAGCAAGGACGGGACCTATGGCTACACCTTC. It yields the protein CASSKDGTYGYTF.

A note on this clonotype: As the CDR3 is not closed by the conserved phenylalanine or tryptophan, this likely results from a read error. The CDR3 loop reads CASGQGDGFNQPQHS. The CDR3 coding sequence is TGCGCCAGCGGCCAAGGGGACGGCTTCAATCAGCCCCAGCATTCT. V and J are TRBV4-1 and TRBJ1-5; D possibly corresponds to TRBD1 (5 bases). Germline assignment: CDR1 MGHRA and CDR2 YSYEKL. The CDR3 consists of 15 residues.

On this clonotype: This sequence may be a read error, since a much larger clone differs from it by one base. CDR3 sequence (DNA): TGCAAGGCGGTCCTAGCGGGAGGGCCCCGTGAGCAGTTATTC. Amino acid sequence: CKAVLAGGPREQLF. The rearrangement joins TRBV29-1 to TRBJ2-1, with 12 bases aligning to TRBD2. The length of the CDR3 is 14 residues. CDR1 is SQVTM and CDR2 is ANQGSEA in the germline V gene.

The rearrangement joins TRBV11-1 to TRBJ2-2; no firm D call. Germline loops: CDR1 SGHAT, CDR2 FQDESV (reference sequence). V lost 5 bases to trimming and J lost 10 bases, with 26 bases between them. The CDR3 is 17 residues long. The CDR3 DNA reads as TGTGCCAGCAGCGCCCGGCCGTTCCTAGTTAATATCGTGGAGCTGTTTTTT. Encoded protein: CASSARPFLVNIVELFF.

Points on this clonotype: A much larger clone lies one base from this, so it may be a read error. It is likely a read error, because the conserved phenylalanine at the end of the CDR3 is missing. V usage is TRBV5-6 and J usage is TRBJ1-1, with D maybe TRBD1 (6 bases). Deletions cut 4 bases from V and 11 bases from J, with 18 bases between. This CDR3 comprises 13 residues. CDR1 SGHDT and CDR2 YYEEEE come from the germline V gene. The CDR3 spells CASSGTGHQDAFC. Here the CDR3 DNA reads TGTGCCAGCAGCGGAACGGGACACCAGGATGCTTTCTGT.

Details on this clonotype: The junction differs from germline at one of its ends, possibly a read error. This chain joins TRBV11-2 and TRBJ1-2; tentative D call: TRBD1 (5 bases). CDR1 SGHAT and CDR2 FQNNGV come from the germline V gene. The length of the CDR3 is 12 residues. The DNA for the CDR3 is TGTGTCAGCAGCGGACATGGCTGGGGCTACACCTTC. It is translated as CVSSGHGWGYTF.

V gene TRBV20-1 combines with J gene TRBJ2-7; TRBD1 aligns across 10 bases. The CDR3 has 16 residues. V shed 0 bases and J 2 bases; nucleotides not matched to a gene: 7. In germline, CDR1 is DFQATT, CDR2 SNEGSKA (reference sequence). In DNA, the CDR3 is TGCAGTGCTAGAGATCTCGGGACAGGGGCTACCTACGAGCAGTACTTC. Translated, it gives CSARDLGTGATYEQYF.

About this clonotype: One junction end disagrees with the germline gene, perhaps due to a read error. V and J are TRBV5-1 and TRBJ2-7; 7 bases fit TRBD2. Germline CDR1 SGHRS, CDR2 YFSETQ. This CDR3 region has 14 residues. The DNA for the CDR3 is TGCGCCAGCAGCTTGGGACTAGCTTTCTACAAGCAGTACTTC. Amino acids: CASSLGLAFYKQYF.

This clonotype was seen many times. The gene calls are TRBV5-1 and TRBJ1-4; D uncertain. Trimming cost V 3 bases and J 5 bases, with 17 bases left between them. CDR1 and CDR2 (germline): SGHRS, YFSETQ. The CDR3 loop spans 16 amino acids. The CDR3 loop is CASSSLGRQENEKLFF. CDR3 coding DNA: TGCGCCAGCAGCTCGCTAGGTCGTCAGGAAAATGAAAAACTGTTTTTT.